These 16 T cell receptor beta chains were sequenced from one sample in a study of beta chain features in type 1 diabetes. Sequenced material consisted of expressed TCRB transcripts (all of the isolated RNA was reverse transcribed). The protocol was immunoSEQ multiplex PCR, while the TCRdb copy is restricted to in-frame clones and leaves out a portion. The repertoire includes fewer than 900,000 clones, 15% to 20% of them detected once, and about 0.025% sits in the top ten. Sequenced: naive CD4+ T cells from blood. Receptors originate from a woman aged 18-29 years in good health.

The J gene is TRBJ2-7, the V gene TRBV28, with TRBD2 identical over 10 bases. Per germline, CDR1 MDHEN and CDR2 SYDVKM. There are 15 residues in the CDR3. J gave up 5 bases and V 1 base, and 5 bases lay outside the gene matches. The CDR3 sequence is CASSLSASGRNEQYF. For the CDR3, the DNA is TGTGCCAGCAGTTTATCGGCTAGCGGGAGAAACGAGCAGTACTTC. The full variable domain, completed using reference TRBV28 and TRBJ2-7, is DVKVTQSSRYLVKRTGEKVFLECVQDMDHENMFWYRQDPGLGLRLIYFSYDVKMKEKGDIPEGYSVSREKKERFSLILESASTNQTSMYLCASSLSASGRNEQYFGPGTRLTVT.

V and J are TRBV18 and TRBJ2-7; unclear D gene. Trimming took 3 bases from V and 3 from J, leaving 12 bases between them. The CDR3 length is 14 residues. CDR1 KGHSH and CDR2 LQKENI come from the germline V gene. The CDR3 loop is CASSPPGQHYEQYF. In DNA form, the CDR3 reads TGTGCCAGCTCACCCCCAGGCCAGCACTACGAGCAGTACTTC.

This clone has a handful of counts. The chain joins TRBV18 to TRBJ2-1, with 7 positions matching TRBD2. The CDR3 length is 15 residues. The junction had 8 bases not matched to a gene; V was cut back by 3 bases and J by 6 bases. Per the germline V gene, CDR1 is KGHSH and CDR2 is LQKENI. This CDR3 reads CASSPPGGKVNEQFF. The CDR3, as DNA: TGTGCCAGCTCACCCCCCGGGGGGAAGGTCAATGAGCAGTTCTTC.

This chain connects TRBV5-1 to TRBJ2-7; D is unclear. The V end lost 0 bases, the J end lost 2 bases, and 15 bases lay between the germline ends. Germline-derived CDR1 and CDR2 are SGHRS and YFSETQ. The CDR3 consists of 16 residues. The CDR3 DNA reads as TGCGCCAGCAGCTTGGATCTCACGAACAGCGCCTACGAGCAGTACTTC. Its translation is CASSLDLTNSAYEQYF.

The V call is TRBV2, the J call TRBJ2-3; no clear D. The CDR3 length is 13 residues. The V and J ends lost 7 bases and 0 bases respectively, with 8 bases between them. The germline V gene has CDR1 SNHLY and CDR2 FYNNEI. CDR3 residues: CASILQSTDTQYF. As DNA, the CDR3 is TGTGCCAGCATACTCCAGAGCACAGATACGCAGTATTTT.

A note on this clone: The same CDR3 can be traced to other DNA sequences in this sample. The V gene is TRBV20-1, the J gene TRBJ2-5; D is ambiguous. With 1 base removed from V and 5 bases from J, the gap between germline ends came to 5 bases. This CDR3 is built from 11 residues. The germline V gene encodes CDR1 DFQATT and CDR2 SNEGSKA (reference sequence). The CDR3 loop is CSARGAETQYF. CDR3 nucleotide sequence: TGCAGTGCTAGAGGTGCCGAGACCCAGTACTTC.

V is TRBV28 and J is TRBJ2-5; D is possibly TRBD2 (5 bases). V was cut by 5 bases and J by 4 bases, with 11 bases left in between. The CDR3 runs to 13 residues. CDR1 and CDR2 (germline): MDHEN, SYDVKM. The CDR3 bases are TGTGCCAGCAGTCCGCGGGTCTCAGAGACCCAGTACTTC. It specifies CASSPRVSETQYF.

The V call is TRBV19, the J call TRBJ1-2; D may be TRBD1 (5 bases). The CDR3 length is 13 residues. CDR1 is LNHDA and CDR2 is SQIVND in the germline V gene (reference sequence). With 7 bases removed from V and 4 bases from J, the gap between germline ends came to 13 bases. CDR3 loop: CASTSTAAYGYTF. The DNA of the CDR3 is TGTGCCAGTACCTCGACAGCAGCCTATGGCTACACCTTC. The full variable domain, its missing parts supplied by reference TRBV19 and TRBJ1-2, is DGGITQSPKYLFRKEGQNVTLSCEQNLNHDAMYWYRQDPGQGLRLIYYSQIVNDFQKGDIAEGYSVSREKKESFPLTVTSAQKNPTAFYLCASTSTAAYGYTFGSGTRLTVV.

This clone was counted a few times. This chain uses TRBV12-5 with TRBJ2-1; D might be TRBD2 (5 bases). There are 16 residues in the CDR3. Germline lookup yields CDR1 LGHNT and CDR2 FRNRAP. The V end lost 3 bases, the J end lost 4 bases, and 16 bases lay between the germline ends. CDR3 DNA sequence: TGTGCTAGTGGTTTCGGTTGGGGAGAAATATACAATGAGCAGTTCTTC. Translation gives CASGFGWGEIYNEQFF.

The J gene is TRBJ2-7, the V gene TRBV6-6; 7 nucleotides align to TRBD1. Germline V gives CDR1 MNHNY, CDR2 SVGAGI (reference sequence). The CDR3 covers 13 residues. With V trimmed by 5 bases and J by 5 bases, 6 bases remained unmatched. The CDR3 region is CASSLHDRDEQYF. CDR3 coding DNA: TGTGCCAGCAGTCTCCACGACAGGGACGAGCAGTACTTC.

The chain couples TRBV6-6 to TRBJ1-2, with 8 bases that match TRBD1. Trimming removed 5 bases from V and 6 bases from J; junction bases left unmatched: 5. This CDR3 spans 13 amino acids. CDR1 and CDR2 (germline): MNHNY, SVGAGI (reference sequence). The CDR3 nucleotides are TGTGCCAGCAGTCCCAGACAGGGGCATGGCTACACCTTC. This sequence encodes CASSPRQGHGYTF.

The CDR3: CASSTGGIGYTF. For the CDR3, the DNA is TGTGCCAGCAGCACAGGGGGCATCGGCTACACCTTC. The chain has TRBV28 and TRBJ1-2, with 9 nucleotides matching TRBD1. The J segment lost 8 bases and the V segment lost 6 bases, leaving 4 bases of the junction unmatched. This CDR3 has 12 residues. The germline gives CDR1 MDHEN, CDR2 SYDVKM.

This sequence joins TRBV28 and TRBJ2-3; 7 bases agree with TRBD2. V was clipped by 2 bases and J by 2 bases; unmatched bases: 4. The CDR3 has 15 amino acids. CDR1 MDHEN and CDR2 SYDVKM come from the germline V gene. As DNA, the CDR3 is TGTGCCAGCAGTTTAGAGGCGGGAGCCACAGATACGCAGTATTTT. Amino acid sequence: CASSLEAGATDTQYF.

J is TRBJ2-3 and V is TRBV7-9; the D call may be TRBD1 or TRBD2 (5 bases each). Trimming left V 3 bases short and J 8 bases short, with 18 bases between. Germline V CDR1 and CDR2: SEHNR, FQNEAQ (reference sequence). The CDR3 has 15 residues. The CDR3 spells CASSFRDPQQGTQYF. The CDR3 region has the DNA TGTGCCAGCAGCTTCCGGGACCCCCAGCAGGGTACGCAGTATTTT.

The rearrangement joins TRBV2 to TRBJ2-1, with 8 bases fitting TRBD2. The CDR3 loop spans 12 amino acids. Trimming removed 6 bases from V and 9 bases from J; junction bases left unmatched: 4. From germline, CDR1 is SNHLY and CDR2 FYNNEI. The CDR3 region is CASRGLVSEQFF. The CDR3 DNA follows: TGTGCCAGCAGGGGACTAGTAAGTGAGCAGTTCTTC.

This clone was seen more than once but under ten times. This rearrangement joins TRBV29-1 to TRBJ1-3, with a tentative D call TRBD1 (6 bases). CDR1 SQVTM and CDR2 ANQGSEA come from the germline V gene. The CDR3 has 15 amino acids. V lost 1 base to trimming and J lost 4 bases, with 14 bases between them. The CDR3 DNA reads TGCAGCGTTGAAGTATTGGGGGCTCTGGGAAACACCATATATTTT. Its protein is CSVEVLGALGNTIYF.